The table lists the clone carrying this T cell receptor beta chain with many counts. Its specificity is unknown. TCRdb re-analysed the 5' RACE reads in MiXCR, keeping a single row per CDR3 protein. Of 1,800,000 or so distinct CDR3 sequences listed, around 33% are singletons. These data belong to a study of identical twins. Study-level points and caveats: In cord blood, abundant beta clonotypes had fewer insertions; memory showed no trend. With monozygotic twins, out-of-frame TCR alpha sharing exceeded what models estimated. A partial confounding effect on zero-insertion analyses could come from invariant MAIT and iNKT cells.

The germline V gene encodes CDR1 MGHRA and CDR2 YSYEKL. Trimming cost V 2 bases and J 2 bases; bases outside gene matches: 3. The CDR3 totals 15 residues. The clonotype originates from a newborn girl in good health. Sequencing was done on a sample of cord blood. This chain joins TRBV4-1 and TRBJ2-4; 7 bases line up with TRBD1. The CDR3 loop is CASSQLGQSKNIQYF. The CDR3 bases are TGCGCCAGCAGCCAACTGGGACAGTCCAAAAACATTCAGTACTTC.